This T cell receptor (beta chain) was captured in a study of blood T cells in healthy people across ages (dated by TCRdb to 2013 to 2016). The study in broad terms: In model experiments, template switching captured roughly one uniquely barcoded TCR beta cDNA molecule for every two T cells. The study analyzed two additional independent replicas of 1 million unique cDNA reads from the same blood draw for two donors, one aged 18 to 29 and one aged 80 or older. Donors of different ages were randomly distributed across sequencing lanes to avoid experimental bias. The donors were divided into four age groups: young (average around 16 years), middle-aged (approximately 39), aged (around 67) and long-lived (around 80). Using deep sequencing normalized with unique cDNA molecular identifiers, the study measured how TCR beta repertoire diversity changes with age. What the authors observed across the whole study: A strong correlation was found between observed TCR beta diversity and the percentage of naive T cells measured by flow cytometry. Conclusive comparison of naive and antigen-experienced compartments was prevented by the profiling of bulk unsorted PBMCs. The long-lived group showed more naive CD4+ T cells, fewer expanded clones and increased TCR diversity than the aged group, suggesting age selection. Observed TCR beta diversity per million T cells fell roughly linearly with age, and a significant reduction was already apparent by age about 38. Because the CMV infection status of the donors was unknown, age-related changes in expanded clonotypes may potentially have been confounded. Total diversity estimates from one million sequenced T cells were considered lower bounds and underestimates.

Library method: 5' RACE. The listed sequencing device is Illumina HiSeq 2500. A second PCR of roughly 7 to 12 cycles was performed with a sample-barcoded 5' primer and a J-beta primer mix. A unique molecular identifier was introduced onto each TCR beta cDNA molecule by a template-switch 5' adaptor carrying 12 random nucleotides. Each sample yielded at least 3 million CDR3-containing paired-end reads. All of the RNA was converted into first-strand cDNA using the Mint cDNA synthesis kit, with a TRBC-specific oligonucleotide serving as the primer. All cDNA was treated with uracil-DNA glycosylase and then went through a first 18-cycle PCR with the universal primers M1SS and BC2_uni_R. Under the source paper's analysis protocol: Normalization of each sample was performed by random selection of 1 million high-quality reads, each carrying a distinct molecular identifier. Instead of being binned into consensus sequences, reads with shared molecular identifiers were discarded. MiTCR, run with a Q25 quality threshold and the strictest error-elimination algorithm, handled CDR3 identification, clonotype clustering and error correction. A nonparametric unseen species model using Euler transformation provided a lower-bound estimate of total TCR beta diversity. Using fastp at Q25 and MiXCR, TCRdb reprocessed the public reads and kept productive beta chains. When rows share a CDR3 protein, they turn into one entry using the most common DNA and genes. The V and J calls reflect TCRdb's pipeline rather than the authors' work. This sample is represented by under 2,000,000 distinct CDR3 sequences; around 50% of them were singletons. The ten largest account for 2% to 2.5% of the sample.

Cut back by 0 bases and 4 bases, the V and J ends lie 12 bases apart. The germline V gene provides CDR1 SQVTM and CDR2 ANQGSEA. The CDR3, cysteine through phenylalanine, is 14 amino acids long. Only the CDR3 DNA is retained, 42 bases long and in frame from the first base. With respect to this clonotype: This clone's antigen is unknown. No base quality information exists; no much larger clone differs at one position.

The approximately 39 donors, aged about 6 to 100 years, were systemically healthy Caucasian individuals from Russia. Each donor gave ten milliliters of peripheral blood, collected into EDTA-treated Vacutainer tubes. Ficoll-Paque density-gradient centrifugation was used to isolate PBMCs, with at least 6.5 million obtained per sample. Total RNA, at least 6 micrograms per sample, was extracted from PBMCs with Trizol reagent. Naive CD45RAhigh/CD27high T cell percentages were measured by flow cytometry on a PBMC aliquot from every donor. Sequencing was done on a sample of blood. The receptor was isolated from a woman aged 40 to 49 in good health. This chain joins TRBV29-1 to TRBJ1-1; the D gene is perhaps TRBD1, from 5 matching bases. The DNA reads as follows: TGCAGCGTTGAAGATCTGGGCAGGGCCACTGAAGCTTTCTTT. This encodes CSVEDLGRATEAFF.